This T cell receptor (beta chain) stems from a study of CD8+CD57+ T cells in acquired aplastic anemia. Whole-study results and caveats: Overlap between patients and controls comprised about 28 CD8+ CDR3 sequences. No significant patient-versus-control difference appeared in CD8+ Simpson's diversity.

The sequenced patients had an expansion of CD8+CD57+ cells seen by flow cytometry. For CDR3 and TCR beta VDJ profiling, genomic DNA was the template used. TCRdb independently ran MiXCR on the reads; one entry per CDR3 protein. The sample includes about 180,000 distinct CDR3 sequences, 40% to 55% of them seen just once. This CDR3 has 16 residues. Trimming at V came to 0 bases and at J to 4 bases, leaving 1 base not matched to a gene. Per the germline V gene, CDR1 is SGDLS and CDR2 is YYNGEE. This clonotype was found many times. Its matching antigen is unknown. Sequencing was performed on sorted CD4+, CD8+, or CD8+CD57+ T cells (not recorded which) from PBMCs. The TCR comes from a human donor with aplastic anemia. The chain has TRBV9 and TRBJ2-1; 13 bases map to TRBD2. The CDR3 region has the DNA TGTGCCAGCAGCGTAGGGACTAGCGGGGGATACAATGAGCAGTTCTTC. Translated: CASSVGTSGGYNEQFF.